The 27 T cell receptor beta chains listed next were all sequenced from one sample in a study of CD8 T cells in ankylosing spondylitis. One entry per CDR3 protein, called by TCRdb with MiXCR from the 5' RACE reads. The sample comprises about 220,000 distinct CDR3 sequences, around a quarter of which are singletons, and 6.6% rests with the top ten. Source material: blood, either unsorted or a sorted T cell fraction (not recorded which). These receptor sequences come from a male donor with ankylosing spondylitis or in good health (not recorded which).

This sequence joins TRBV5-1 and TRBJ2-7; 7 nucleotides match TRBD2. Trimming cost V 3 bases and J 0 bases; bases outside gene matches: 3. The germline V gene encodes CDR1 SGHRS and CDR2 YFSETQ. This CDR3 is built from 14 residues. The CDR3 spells CASSYSSGSYEQYF. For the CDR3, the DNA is TGCGCCAGCAGCTATTCTAGCGGCTCCTACGAGCAGTACTTC.

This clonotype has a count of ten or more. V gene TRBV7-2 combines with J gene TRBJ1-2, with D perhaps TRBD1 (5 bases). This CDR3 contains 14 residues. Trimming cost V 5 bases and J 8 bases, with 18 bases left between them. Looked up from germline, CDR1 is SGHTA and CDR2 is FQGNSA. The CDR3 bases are TGTGCCAGCAGCATAGGGACGGCACTTCCCGGCTACACCTTC. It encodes CASSIGTALPGYTF.

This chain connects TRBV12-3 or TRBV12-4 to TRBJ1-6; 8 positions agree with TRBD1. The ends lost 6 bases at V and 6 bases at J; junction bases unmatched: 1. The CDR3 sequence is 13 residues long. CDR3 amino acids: CASRTGGNSPLHF. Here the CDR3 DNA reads TGTGCCAGCAGAACAGGGGGTAATTCACCCCTCCACTTT.

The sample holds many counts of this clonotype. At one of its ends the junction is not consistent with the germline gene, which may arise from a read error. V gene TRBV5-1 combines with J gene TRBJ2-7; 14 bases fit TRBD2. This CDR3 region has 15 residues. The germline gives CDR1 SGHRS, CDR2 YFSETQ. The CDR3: CASSPTSGRAYEQYF. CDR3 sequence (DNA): TGTGCCAGCAGCCCGACTAGCGGGAGGGCCTACGAGCAGTACTTC.

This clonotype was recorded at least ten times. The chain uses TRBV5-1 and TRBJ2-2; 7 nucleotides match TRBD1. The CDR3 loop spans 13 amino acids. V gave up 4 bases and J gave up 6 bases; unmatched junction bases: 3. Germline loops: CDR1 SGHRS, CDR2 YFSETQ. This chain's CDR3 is CASSPQGSGELFF. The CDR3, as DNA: TGCGCCAGCAGCCCACAGGGGTCCGGGGAGCTGTTTTTT. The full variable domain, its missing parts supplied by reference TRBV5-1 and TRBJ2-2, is KAGVTQTPRYLIKTRGQQVTLSCSPISGHRSVSWYQQTPGQGLQFLFEYFSETQRNKGNFPGRFSGRQFSNSRSEMNVSTLELGDSALYLCASSPQGSGELFFGEGSRLTVL.

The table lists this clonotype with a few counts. The CDR3 nucleotides read TGCAGTGCTTCCCGGACTAGTCGCGGTGAGCAGTTCTTC. Translating it yields CSASRTSRGEQFF. The chain combines TRBV20-1 with TRBJ2-1; 7 nucleotides agree with TRBD2. With 5 bases clipped from V and 9 bases from J, the junction kept 10 bases outside the gene matches. The germline gives CDR1 DFQATT, CDR2 SNEGSKA (reference sequence). The CDR3 loop spans 13 amino acids.

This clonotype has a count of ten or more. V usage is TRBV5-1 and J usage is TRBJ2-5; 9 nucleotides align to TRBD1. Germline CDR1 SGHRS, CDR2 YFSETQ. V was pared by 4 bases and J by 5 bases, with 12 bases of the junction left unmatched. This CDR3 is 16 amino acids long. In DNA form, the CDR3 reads TGCGCCAGCAGCCTGTCGGACAGGGGATTTGGGGAGACCCAGTACTTC. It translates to CASSLSDRGFGETQYF. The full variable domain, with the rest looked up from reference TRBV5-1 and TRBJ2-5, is KAGVTQTPRYLIKTRGQQVTLSCSPISGHRSVSWYQQTPGQGLQFLFEYFSETQRNKGNFPGRFSGRQFSNSRSEMNVSTLELGDSALYLCASSLSDRGFGETQYFGPGTRLLVL.

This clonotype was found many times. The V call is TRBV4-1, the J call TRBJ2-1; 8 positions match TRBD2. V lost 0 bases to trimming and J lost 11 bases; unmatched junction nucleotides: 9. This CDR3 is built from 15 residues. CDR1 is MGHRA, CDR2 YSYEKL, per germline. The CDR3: CASSQDLAGPGKQFF. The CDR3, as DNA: TGCGCCAGCAGCCAAGATTTAGCGGGACCGGGTAAGCAGTTCTTC.

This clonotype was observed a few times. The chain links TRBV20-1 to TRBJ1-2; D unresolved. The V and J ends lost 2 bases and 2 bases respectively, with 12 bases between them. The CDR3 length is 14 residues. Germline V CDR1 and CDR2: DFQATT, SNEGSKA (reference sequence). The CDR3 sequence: CSARLPGGNYGYTF. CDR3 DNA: TGCAGTGCTAGACTTCCGGGAGGAAACTATGGCTACACCTTC.

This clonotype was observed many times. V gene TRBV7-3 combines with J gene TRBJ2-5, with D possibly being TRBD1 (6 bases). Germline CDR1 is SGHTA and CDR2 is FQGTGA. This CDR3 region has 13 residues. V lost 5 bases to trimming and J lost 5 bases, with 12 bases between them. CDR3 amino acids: CASSQQGSETQYF. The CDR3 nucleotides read TGTGCCAGCAGCCAACAGGGTAGCGAGACCCAGTACTTC.

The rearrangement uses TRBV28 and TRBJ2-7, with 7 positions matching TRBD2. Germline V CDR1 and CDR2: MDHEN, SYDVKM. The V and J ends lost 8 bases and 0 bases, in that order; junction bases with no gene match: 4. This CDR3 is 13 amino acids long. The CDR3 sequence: CASRGSASYEQYF. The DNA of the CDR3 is TGTGCCAGCCGCGGGAGTGCCTCCTACGAGCAGTACTTC.

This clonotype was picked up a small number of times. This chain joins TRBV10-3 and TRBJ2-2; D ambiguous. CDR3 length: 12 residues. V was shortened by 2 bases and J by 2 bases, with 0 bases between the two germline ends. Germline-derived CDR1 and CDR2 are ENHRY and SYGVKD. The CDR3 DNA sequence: TGTGCCATCAGTGAGAACACCGGGGAGCTGTTTTTT. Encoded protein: CAISENTGELFF.

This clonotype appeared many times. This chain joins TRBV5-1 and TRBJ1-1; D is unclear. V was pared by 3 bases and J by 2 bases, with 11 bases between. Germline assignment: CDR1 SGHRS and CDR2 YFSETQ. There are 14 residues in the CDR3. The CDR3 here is CASSSGVDNTEAFF. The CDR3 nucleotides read TGCGCCAGCAGCTCCGGGGTAGATAACACTGAAGCTTTCTTT.

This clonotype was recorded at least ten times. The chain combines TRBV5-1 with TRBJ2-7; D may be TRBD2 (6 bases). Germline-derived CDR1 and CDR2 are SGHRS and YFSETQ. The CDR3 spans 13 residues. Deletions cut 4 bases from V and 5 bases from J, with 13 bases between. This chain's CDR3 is CASSPRLEDEQYF. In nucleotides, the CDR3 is TGCGCCAGCAGCCCCCGACTAGAGGACGAGCAGTACTTC. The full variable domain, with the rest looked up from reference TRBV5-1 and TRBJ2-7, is KAGVTQTPRYLIKTRGQQVTLSCSPISGHRSVSWYQQTPGQGLQFLFEYFSETQRNKGNFPGRFSGRQFSNSRSEMNVSTLELGDSALYLCASSPRLEDEQYFGPGTRLTVT.

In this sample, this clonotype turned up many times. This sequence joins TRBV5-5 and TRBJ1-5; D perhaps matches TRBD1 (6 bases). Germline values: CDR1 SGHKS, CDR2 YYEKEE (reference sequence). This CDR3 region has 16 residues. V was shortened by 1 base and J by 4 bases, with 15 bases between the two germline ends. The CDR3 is CASSLMLQGLNQPQHF. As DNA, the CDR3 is TGTGCCAGCAGCTTGATGCTACAGGGCCTTAATCAGCCCCAGCATTTT.

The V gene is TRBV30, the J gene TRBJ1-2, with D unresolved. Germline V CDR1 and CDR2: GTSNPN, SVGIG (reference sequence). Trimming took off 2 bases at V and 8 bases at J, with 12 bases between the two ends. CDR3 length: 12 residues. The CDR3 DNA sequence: TGTGCCTGGAGTCGCCAGACGGGGGGCTACACCTTC. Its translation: CAWSRQTGGYTF. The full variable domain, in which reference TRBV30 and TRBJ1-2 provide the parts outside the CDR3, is SQTIHQWPATLVQPVGSPLSLECTVEGTSNPNLYWYRQAAGRGLQLLFYSVGIGQISSEVPQNLSASRPQDRQFILSSKKLLLSDSGFYLCAWSRQTGGYTFGSGTRLTVV.

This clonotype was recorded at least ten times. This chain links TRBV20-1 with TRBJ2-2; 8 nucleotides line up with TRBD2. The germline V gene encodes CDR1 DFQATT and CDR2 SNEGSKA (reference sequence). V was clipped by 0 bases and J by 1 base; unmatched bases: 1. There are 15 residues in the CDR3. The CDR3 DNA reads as TGCAGTGCTAGAGACAGCGGGAGGAACACCGGGGAGCTGTTTTTT. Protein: CSARDSGRNTGELFF.

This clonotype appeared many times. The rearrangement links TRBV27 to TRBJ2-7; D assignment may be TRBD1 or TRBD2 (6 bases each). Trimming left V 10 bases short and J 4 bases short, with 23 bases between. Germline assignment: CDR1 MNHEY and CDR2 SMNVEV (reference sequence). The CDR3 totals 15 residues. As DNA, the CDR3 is TGTGCCACACCTGTCTCAGGGGCGGGACCTTACGAGCAGTACTTC. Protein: CATPVSGAGPYEQYF.

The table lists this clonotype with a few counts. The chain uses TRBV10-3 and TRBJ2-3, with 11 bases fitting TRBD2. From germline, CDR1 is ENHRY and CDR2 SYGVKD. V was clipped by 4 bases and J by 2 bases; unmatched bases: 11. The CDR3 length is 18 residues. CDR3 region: CAISGTGTSGYHTDTQYF. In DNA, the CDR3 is TGTGCCATCAGTGGCACCGGGACTAGCGGATACCACACAGATACGCAGTATTTT.

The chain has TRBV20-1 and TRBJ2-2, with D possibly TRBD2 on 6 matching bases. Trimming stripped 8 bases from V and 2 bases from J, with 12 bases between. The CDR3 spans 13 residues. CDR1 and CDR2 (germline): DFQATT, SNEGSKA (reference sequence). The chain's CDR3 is CSPRDFNTGELFF. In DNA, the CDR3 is TGCAGTCCCCGGGACTTTAACACCGGGGAGCTGTTTTTT.

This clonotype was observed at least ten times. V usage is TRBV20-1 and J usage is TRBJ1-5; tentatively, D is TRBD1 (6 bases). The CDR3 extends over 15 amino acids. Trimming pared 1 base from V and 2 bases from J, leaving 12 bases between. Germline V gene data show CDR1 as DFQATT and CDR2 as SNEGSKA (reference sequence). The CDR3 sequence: CSARVGGAGNQPQHF. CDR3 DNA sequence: TGCAGTGCTAGAGTTGGGGGGGCAGGCAATCAGCCCCAGCATTTT.

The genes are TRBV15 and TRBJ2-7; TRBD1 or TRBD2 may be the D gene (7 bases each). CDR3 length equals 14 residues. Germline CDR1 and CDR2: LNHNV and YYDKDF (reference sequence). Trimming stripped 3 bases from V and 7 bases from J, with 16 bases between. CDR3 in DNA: TGTGCCACCAGCAGCAGGGGGGGGTTAGAGGAGCAGTACTTC. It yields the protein CATSSRGGLEEQYF.

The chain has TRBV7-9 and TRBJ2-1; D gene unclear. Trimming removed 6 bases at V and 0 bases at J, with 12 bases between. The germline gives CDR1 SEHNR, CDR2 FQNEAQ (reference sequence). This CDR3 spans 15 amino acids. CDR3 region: CASREWSSSYNEQFF. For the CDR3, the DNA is TGTGCCAGCAGAGAGTGGTCCAGCTCCTACAATGAGCAGTTCTTC. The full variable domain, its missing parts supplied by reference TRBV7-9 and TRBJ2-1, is DTGVSQNPRHKITKRGQNVTFRCDPISEHNRLYWYRQTLGQGPEFLTYFQNEAQLEKSRLLSDRFSAERPKGSFSTLEIQRTEQGDSAMYLCASREWSSSYNEQFFGPGTRLTVL.

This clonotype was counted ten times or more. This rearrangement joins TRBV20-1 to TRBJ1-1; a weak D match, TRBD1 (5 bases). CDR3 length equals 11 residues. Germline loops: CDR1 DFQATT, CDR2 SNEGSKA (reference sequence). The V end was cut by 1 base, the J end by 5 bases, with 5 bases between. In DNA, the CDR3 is TGCAGTGCTAGAGGGGGGACTGAAGCTTTCTTT. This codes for CSARGGTEAFF.

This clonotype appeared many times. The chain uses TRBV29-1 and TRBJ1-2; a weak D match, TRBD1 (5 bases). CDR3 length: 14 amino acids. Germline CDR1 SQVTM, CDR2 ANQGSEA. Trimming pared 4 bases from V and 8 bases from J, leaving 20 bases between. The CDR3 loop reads CSVGRDGQTMGYTF. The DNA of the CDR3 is TGCAGCGTTGGCCGGGACGGCCAGACTATGGGCTACACCTTC.

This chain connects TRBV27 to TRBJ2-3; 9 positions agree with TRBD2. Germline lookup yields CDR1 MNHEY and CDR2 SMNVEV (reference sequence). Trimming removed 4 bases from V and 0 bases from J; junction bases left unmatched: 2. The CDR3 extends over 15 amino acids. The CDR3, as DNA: TGTGCCAGCAGTTCCACTAGCGGGAGCACAGATACGCAGTATTTT. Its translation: CASSSTSGSTDTQYF.

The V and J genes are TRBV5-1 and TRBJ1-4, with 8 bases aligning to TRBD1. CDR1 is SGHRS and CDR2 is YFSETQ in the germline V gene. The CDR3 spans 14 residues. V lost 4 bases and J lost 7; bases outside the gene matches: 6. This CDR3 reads CASSPGQGSEKLFF. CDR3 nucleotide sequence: TGCGCCAGCAGCCCAGGACAGGGTAGTGAAAAACTGTTTTTT.